This T cell receptor beta chain was identified during a study of T cells in women clearing cervical HPV infection. This table comes from immunoSEQ multiplex PCR, and its TCRdb copy is limited to in-frame clones, with some not included. Found here are fewer than 30,000 clones; the top ten clones hold 5% to 7%. The CDR3 length is 16 residues. Germline values: CDR1 SSHAT, CDR2 FNYEAQ (reference sequence). About this clone: Its ends do not fully match the called genes, so a read error is possible. Read data end 3 residues before the CDR3 end; the end is taken from the germline J gene.

The sequence came from a woman between 18 and 70 years old with a cervical HPV16 infection that either progressed to CIN3+ or cleared (not recorded which). The chain recombines TRBV7-7 with TRBJ2-3; 10 nucleotides line up with TRBD2. The sequenced sample was blood buffy coat. The sequenced part of the CDR3 DNA is TGTGCTAGCAGCTTAGAAGCTAGCGGGGGAGCAGATACG. It codes for CASSLEASGGADT. The entire CDR3 protein reads CASSLEASGGADTQYF.